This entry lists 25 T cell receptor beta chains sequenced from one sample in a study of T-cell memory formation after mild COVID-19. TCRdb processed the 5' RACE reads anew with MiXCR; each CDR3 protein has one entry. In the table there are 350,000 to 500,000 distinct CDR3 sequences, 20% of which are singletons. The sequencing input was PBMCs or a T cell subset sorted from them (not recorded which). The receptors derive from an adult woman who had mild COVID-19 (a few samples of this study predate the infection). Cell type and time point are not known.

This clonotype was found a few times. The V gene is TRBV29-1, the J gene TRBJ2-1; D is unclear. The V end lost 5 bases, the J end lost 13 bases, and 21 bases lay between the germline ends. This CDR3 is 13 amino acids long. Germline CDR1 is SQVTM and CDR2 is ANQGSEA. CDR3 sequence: CSVTGRESQEQFF. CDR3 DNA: TGCAGCGTTACGGGCCGAGAATCTCAGGAACAGTTCTTC.

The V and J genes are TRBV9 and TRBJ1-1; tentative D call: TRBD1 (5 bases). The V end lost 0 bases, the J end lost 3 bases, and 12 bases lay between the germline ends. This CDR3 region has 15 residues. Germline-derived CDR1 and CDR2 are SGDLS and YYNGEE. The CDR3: CASSVGGRGDTEAFF. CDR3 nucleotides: TGTGCCAGCAGCGTAGGGGGCAGAGGGGACACTGAAGCTTTCTTT.

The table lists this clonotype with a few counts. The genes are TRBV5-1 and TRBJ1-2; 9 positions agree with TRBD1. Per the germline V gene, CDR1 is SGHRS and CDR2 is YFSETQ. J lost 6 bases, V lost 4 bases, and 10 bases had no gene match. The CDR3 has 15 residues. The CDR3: CASSPRQGVKNGYTF. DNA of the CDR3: TGCGCCAGCAGCCCAAGACAGGGGGTGAAGAATGGCTACACCTTC. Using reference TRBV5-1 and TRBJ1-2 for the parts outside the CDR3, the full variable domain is KAGVTQTPRYLIKTRGQQVTLSCSPISGHRSVSWYQQTPGQGLQFLFEYFSETQRNKGNFPGRFSGRQFSNSRSEMNVSTLELGDSALYLCASSPRQGVKNGYTFGSGTRLTVV.

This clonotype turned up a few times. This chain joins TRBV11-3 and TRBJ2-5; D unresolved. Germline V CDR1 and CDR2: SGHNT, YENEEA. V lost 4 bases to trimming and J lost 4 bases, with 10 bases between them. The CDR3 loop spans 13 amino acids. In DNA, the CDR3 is TGTGCCAGCAGCTCGCCGAGAGGAGAGACCCAGTACTTC. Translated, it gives CASSSPRGETQYF.

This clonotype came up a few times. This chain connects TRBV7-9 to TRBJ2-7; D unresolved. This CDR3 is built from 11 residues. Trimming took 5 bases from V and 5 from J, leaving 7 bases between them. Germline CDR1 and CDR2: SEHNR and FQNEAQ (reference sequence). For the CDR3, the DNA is TGTGCCAGCAGCCCTTTGGACGAGCAGTACTTC. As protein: CASSPLDEQYF.

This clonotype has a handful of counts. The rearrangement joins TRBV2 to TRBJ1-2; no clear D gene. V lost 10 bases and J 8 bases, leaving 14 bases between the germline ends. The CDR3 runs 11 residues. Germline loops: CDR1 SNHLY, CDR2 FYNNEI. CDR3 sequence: CAIPLAGGYTF. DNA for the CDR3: TGTGCCATTCCACTGGCGGGAGGCTACACCTTC. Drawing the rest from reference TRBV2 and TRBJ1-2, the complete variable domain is EPEVTQTPSHQVTQMGQEVILRCVPISNHLYFYWYRQILGQKVEFLVSFYNNEISEKSEIFDDQFSVERPDGSNFTLKIRSTKLEDSAMYFCAIPLAGGYTFGSGTRLTVV.

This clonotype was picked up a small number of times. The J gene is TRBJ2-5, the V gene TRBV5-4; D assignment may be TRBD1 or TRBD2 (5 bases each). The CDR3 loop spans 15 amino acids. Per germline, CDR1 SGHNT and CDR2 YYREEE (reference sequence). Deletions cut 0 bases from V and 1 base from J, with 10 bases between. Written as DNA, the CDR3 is TGTGCCAGCAGCTTGGGAGGGGTTCGCCAAGAGACCCAGTACTTC. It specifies CASSLGGVRQETQYF.

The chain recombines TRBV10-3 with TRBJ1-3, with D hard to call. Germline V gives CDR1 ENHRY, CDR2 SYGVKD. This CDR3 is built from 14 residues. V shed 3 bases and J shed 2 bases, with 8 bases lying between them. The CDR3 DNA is TGTGCCATCAGTGAAGGGATTCCTGGAAACACCATATATTTT. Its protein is CAISEGIPGNTIYF.

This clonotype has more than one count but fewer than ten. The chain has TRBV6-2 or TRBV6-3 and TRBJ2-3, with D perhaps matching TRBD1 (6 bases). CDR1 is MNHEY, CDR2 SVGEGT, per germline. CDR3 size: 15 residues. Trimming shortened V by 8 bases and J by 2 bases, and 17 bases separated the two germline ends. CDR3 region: CASDSGHKYTDTQYF. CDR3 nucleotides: TGTGCCAGCGACTCGGGACATAAATACACAGATACGCAGTATTTT.

In DNA form, the CDR3 reads TGTGCCAGCAGTCCCCCGACTAGCCACACAGATACGCAGTATTTT. This encodes CASSPPTSHTDTQYF. The chain joins TRBV28 to TRBJ2-3, with 7 nucleotides matching TRBD2. V was pared by 5 bases and J by 2 bases, with 7 bases of the junction left unmatched. Germline-derived CDR1 and CDR2 are MDHEN and SYDVKM. The CDR3 covers 15 residues.

The CDR3 bases are TGCGCCAGCAGCTTTTCAGGGGGCCGGAATTCACCCCTCCACTTT. Protein sequence: CASSFSGGRNSPLHF. The V gene is TRBV5-1, the J gene TRBJ1-6; TRBD1 aligns across 8 bases. This CDR3 comprises 15 residues. Per germline, CDR1 SGHRS and CDR2 YFSETQ. Losses at the gene ends were 2 bases for V and 7 bases for J; bases not matched to a gene: 5.

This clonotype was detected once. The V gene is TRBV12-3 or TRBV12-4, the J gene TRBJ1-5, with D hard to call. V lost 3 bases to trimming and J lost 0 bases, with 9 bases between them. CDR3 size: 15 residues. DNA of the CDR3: TGTGCCAGCAGTTTGCAGAGCAATAGCAATCAGCCCCAGCATTTT. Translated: CASSLQSNSNQPQHF.

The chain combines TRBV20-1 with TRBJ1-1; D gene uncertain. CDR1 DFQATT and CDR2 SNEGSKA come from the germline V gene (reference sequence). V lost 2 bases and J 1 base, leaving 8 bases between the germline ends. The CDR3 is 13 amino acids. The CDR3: CSARRAGNTEAFF. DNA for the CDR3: TGCAGTGCTAGAAGGGCCGGGAACACTGAAGCTTTCTTT.

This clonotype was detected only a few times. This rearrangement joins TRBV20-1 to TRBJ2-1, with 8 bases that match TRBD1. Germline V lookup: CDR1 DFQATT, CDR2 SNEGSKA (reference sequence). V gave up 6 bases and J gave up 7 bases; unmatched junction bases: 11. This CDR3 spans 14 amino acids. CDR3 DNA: TGCAGTGCAAGACAGGGGAATAGCTTTAATGAGCAGTTCTTC. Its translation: CSARQGNSFNEQFF.

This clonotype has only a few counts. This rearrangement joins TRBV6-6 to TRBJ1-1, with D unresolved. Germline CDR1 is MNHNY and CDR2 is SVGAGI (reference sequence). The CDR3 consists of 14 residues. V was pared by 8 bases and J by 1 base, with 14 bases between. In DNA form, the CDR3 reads TGTGCCAGCGCCTGGGGAACCAGGAACACTGAAGCTTTCTTT. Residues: CASAWGTRNTEAFF.

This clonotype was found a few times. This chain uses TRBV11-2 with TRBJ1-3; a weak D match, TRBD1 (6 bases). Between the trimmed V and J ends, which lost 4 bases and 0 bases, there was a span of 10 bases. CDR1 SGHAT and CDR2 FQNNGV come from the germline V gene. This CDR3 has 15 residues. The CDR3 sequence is CASSSHRDSGNTIYF. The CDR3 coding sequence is TGTGCCAGCAGCTCCCACAGGGACTCTGGAAACACCATATATTTT. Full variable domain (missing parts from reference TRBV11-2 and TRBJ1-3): EAGVAQSPRYKIIEKRQSVAFWCNPISGHATLYWYQQILGQGPKLLIQFQNNGVVDDSQLPKDRFSAERLKGVDSTLKIQPAKLEDSAVYLCASSSHRDSGNTIYFGEGSWLTVV.

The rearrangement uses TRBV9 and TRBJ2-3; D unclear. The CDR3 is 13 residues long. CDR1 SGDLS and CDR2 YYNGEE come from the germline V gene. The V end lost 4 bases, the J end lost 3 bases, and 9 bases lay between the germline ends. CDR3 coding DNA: TGTGCCAGCAGCAAAAGTACTACAGATACGCAGTATTTT. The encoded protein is CASSKSTTDTQYF.

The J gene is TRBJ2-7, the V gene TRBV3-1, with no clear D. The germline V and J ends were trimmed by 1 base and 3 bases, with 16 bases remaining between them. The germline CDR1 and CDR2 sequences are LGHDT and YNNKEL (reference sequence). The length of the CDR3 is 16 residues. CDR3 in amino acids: CASSQGLRAANYEQYF. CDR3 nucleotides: TGTGCCAGCAGCCAAGGTCTCCGGGCGGCTAACTACGAGCAGTACTTC.

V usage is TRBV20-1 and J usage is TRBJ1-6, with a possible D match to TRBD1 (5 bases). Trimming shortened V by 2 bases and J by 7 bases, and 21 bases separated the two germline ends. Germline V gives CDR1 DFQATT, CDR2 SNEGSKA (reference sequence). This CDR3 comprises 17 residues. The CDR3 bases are TGCAGTGCTAGACCACTCTTTGTGACAGAGAGCAATTCACCCCTCCACTTT. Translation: CSARPLFVTESNSPLHF.

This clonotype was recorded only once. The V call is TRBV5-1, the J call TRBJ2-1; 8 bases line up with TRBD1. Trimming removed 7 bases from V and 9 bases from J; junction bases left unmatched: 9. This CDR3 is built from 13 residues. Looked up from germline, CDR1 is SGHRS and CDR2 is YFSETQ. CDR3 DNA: TGCGCCAGCTCTGGACAGGGAACGGGTGAGCAGTTCTTC. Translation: CASSGQGTGEQFF.

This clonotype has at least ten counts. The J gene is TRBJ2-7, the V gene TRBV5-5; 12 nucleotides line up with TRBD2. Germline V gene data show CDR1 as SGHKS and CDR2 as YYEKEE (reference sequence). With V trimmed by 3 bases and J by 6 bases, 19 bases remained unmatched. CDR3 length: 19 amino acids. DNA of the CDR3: TGTGCCAGCAGCTCTGGAGGGAACCGACTAGCGGGAGTGATGGGCGAGCAGTACTTC. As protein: CASSSGGNRLAGVMGEQYF.

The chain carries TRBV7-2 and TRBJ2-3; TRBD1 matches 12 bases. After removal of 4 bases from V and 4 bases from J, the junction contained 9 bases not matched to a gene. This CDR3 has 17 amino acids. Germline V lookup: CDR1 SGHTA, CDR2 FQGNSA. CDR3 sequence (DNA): TGTGCCAGCAGCTCGGGACAGGGGGCCCACCCGGCAGATACGCAGTATTTT. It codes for CASSSGQGAHPADTQYF.

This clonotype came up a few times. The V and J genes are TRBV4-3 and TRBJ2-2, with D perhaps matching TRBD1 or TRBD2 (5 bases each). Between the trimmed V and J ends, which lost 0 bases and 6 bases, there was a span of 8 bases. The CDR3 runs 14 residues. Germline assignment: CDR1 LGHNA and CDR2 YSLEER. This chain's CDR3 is CASSQEEGSGELFF. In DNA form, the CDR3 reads TGCGCCAGCAGCCAAGAAGAGGGGTCCGGGGAGCTGTTTTTT.

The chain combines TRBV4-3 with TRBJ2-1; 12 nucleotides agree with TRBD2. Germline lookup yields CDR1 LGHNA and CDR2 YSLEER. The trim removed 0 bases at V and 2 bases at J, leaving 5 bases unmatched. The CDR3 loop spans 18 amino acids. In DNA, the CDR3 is TGCGCCAGCAGCCAAGATGCCCCTAGCGGGAGGGCCTACAATGAGCAGTTCTTC. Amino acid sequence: CASSQDAPSGRAYNEQFF.

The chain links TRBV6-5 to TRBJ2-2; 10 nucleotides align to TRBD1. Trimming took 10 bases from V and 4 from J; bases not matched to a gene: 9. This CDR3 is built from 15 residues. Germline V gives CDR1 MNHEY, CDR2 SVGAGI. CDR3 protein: CATTTGGPRTGELFF. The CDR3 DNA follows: TGTGCCACCACGACAGGGGGCCCGCGCACCGGGGAGCTGTTTTTT.